Below are 23 T cell receptor beta chains sequenced from a single sample in a study of multiple sclerosis patients with progressive multifocal leukoencephalopathy. Time point reported: time of PML onset. Assay used: immunoSEQ multiplex PCR; TCRdb lists only in-frame clones, some missing. The table records 30,000 to 35,000 clones, over 75% of them present only once. Specimen: PBMCs, collected from a patient treated with natalizumab. The receptors derive from a human donor with progressive multifocal leukoencephalopathy.

The chain employs TRBV7-9 and TRBJ2-7; 11 nucleotides match TRBD1. V gave up 4 bases and J gave up 2 bases; unmatched junction bases: 1. Germline assignment: CDR1 SEHNR and CDR2 FQNEAQ (reference sequence). The CDR3 totals 14 residues. This CDR3 is CASSSDRGPYEQYF. Written as DNA, the CDR3 is TGTGCCAGCAGCTCGGACAGGGGGCCCTACGAGCAGTACTTC.

As regards this clone: The sample carries other DNA sequences with the same CDR3. The J gene is TRBJ1-2, the V gene TRBV5-4; TRBD1 agrees at 8 bases. V gave up 4 bases and J gave up 4 bases; unmatched junction bases: 12. The CDR3 runs 16 residues. In germline, CDR1 is SGHNT, CDR2 YYREEE (reference sequence). The CDR3 protein is CASSPVGQDQLYGYTF. The CDR3 nucleotides read TGTGCCAGCAGCCCCGTGGGACAGGATCAACTCTATGGCTACACCTTC.

This clone has only one observation. The chain employs TRBV15 and TRBJ2-1; perhaps D is TRBD1 or TRBD2 (5 bases each). The CDR3 sequence is 13 residues long. V dropped 1 base and J dropped 14 bases, with 15 bases sitting between them. In germline, CDR1 is LNHNV, CDR2 YYDKDF (reference sequence). The CDR3 bases are TGTGCCACCAGCAGAGTGCTCGGTCTGGGGGAGTTCTTC. It yields the protein CATSRVLGLGEFF.

This chain connects TRBV9 to TRBJ2-5; 8 bases agree with TRBD1. The CDR3 runs 16 residues. CDR1 SGDLS and CDR2 YYNGEE come from the germline V gene. V lost 2 bases, J lost 11 bases, and 17 bases stayed unmatched. In nucleotides, the CDR3 is TGTGCCAGCAGCGTCGGGACAGGTGCTCCGTCGGGGGAGCAGTACTTC. It specifies CASSVGTGAPSGEQYF.

This chain joins TRBV5-8 and TRBJ1-1, with 10 bases identical to TRBD1. Germline-derived CDR1 and CDR2 are SGHTS and YDEGEE. The junction had 8 bases not matched to a gene; V was cut back by 4 bases and J by 5 bases. This CDR3 has 15 amino acids. In DNA, the CDR3 is TGTGCCAGCAGCCCGACAGGGGGCGGATTGACTGAAGCTTTCTTT. This sequence encodes CASSPTGGGLTEAFF. The variable domain in full, with the rest retrieved from reference TRBV5-8 and TRBJ1-1, is EAGVTQSPTHLIKTRGQQATLRCSPISGHTSVYWYQQALGLGLQFLLWYDEGEERNRGNFPPRFSGRQFPNYSSELNVNALELEDSALYLCASSPTGGGLTEAFFGQGTRLTVV.

The V and J genes are TRBV7-8 and TRBJ1-6, with 9 bases identical to TRBD1. Trimming took 2 bases from V and 9 from J; bases not matched to a gene: 11. Germline V lookup: CDR1 SGHVS, CDR2 FQNEAQ. The CDR3 length is 17 residues. CDR3 sequence reads: CASSLKGTGTGTSPLHF. The CDR3 DNA is TGTGCCAGCAGCTTAAAGGGGACCGGGACAGGGACTTCACCCCTCCACTTT.

The chain links TRBV5-4 to TRBJ1-2, with a possible D match to TRBD1 (5 bases). The ends were cut back, 4 bases at V and 4 bases at J, with 14 bases in the middle. The CDR3 contains 14 residues. In germline, CDR1 is SGHNT, CDR2 YYREEE (reference sequence). The CDR3 coding sequence is TGTGCCAGCAGCCACCCCGGGGGGATCTATGGCTACACCTTC. It is translated as CASSHPGGIYGYTF.

This chain uses TRBV19 with TRBJ2-7, with 7 nucleotides matching TRBD1. Germline CDR1 is LNHDA and CDR2 is SQIVND (reference sequence). V was clipped by 5 bases and J by 1 base; unmatched bases: 5. There are 14 residues in the CDR3. The CDR3 here is CASSSGGSSYEQYF. DNA for the CDR3: TGTGCCAGTAGTTCAGGGGGTTCATCCTACGAGCAGTACTTC.

This sequence joins TRBV7-2 and TRBJ1-2; possibly TRBD1 for D (5 bases). The CDR3 covers 15 residues. Germline-derived CDR1 and CDR2 are SGHTA and FQGNSA. V was trimmed by 3 bases and J by 4 bases, leaving 15 bases between them. The CDR3 DNA reads as TGTGCCAGCAGCTTTAAAGCAGGGAGGCCCTATGGCTACACCTTC. Amino acid sequence: CASSFKAGRPYGYTF.

The chain recombines TRBV10-2 with TRBJ1-2; D uncertain. Germline V gene lookup returns CDR1 WSHSY and CDR2 SAAADI. This CDR3 has 14 residues. Trimming removed 5 bases at V and 8 bases at J, with 18 bases between. CDR3 bases: TGCGCCAGCAGTACCTCGGGCCTATTGGACGGCTACACCTTC. Its protein is CASSTSGLLDGYTF.

This chain connects TRBV11-3 to TRBJ2-1; D uncertain. CDR1 and CDR2 (germline): SGHNT, YENEEA. The V end was cut by 0 bases, the J end by 5 bases, with 2 bases between. This CDR3 region has 12 residues. Here the CDR3 DNA reads TGTGCCAGCAGCTTAGATGACAATGAGCAGTTCTTC. Its translation: CASSLDDNEQFF.

The chain uses TRBV10-3 and TRBJ2-1; 11 bases line up with TRBD1. In germline, CDR1 is ENHRY, CDR2 SYGVKD. The CDR3 is 16 residues long. The V and J ends lost 3 bases and 5 bases, in that order; junction bases with no gene match: 6. DNA of the CDR3: TGTGCCATCAGTGATTCCCGGGACAGGGGGGACAATGAGCAGTTCTTC. As protein: CAISDSRDRGDNEQFF.

This clone showed up just once. This chain connects TRBV19 to TRBJ1-2, with 8 bases matching TRBD1. Germline trimming cut 5 bases from V and 2 bases from J; bases unmatched to any gene: 7. In germline, CDR1 is LNHDA, CDR2 SQIVND (reference sequence). CDR3 length equals 15 residues. CDR3 sequence (DNA): TGTGCCAGTAGTTTATCAGGGGGCGTCAACTATGGCTACACCTTC. This gives the protein CASSLSGGVNYGYTF.

The genes are TRBV18 and TRBJ1-1; 12 bases agree with TRBD1. V gave up 0 bases and J gave up 1 base; unmatched junction bases: 0. The CDR3 runs 16 residues. CDR1 and CDR2 (germline): KGHSH, LQKENI. CDR3 residues: CASSPPGQGANTEAFF. In nucleotides, the CDR3 is TGTGCCAGCTCACCACCGGGACAGGGGGCGAACACTGAAGCTTTCTTT.

The rearrangement links TRBV6-6 to TRBJ2-5, with D perhaps matching TRBD2 (7 bases). Trimming removed 2 bases from V and 5 bases from J, with 15 bases in between. CDR3 length: 15 residues. The germline V gene has CDR1 MNHNY and CDR2 SVGAGI (reference sequence). This CDR3 is CASSYQGGGTETQYF. DNA of the CDR3: TGTGCCAGCAGTTACCAGGGAGGGGGGACGGAGACCCAGTACTTC.

The chain couples TRBV6-4 to TRBJ2-2, with D uncertain. Germline lookup yields CDR1 MRHNA and CDR2 SNTAGT. V lost 0 bases, J lost 5 bases, and 19 bases lay in between. The CDR3 length is 18 residues. CDR3 protein: CASSDSHQETACTGELFF. CDR3 nucleotide sequence: TGTGCCAGCAGTGACTCACATCAAGAAACCGCCTGTACCGGGGAGCTGTTTTTT.

The rearrangement joins TRBV15 to TRBJ2-2; TRBD2 matches 13 bases. CDR1 and CDR2 from the germline V gene are LNHNV and YYDKDF (reference sequence). V shed 1 base and J 5 bases; nucleotides not matched to a gene: 1. The CDR3 runs 16 residues. CDR3 loop: CATSRGTSGSTGELFF. The DNA of the CDR3 is TGTGCCACCAGCAGAGGGACTAGCGGGAGTACCGGGGAGCTGTTTTTT. Supplemented by reference TRBV15 and TRBJ2-2, the full variable domain reads DAMVIQNPRYQVTQFGKPVTLSCSQTLNHNVMYWYQQKSSQAPKLLFHYYDKDFNNEADTPDNFQSRRPNTSFCFLDIRSPGLGDTAMYLCATSRGTSGSTGELFFGEGSRLTVL.

The J gene is TRBJ1-4, the V gene TRBV28; unclear D gene. Germline CDR1 MDHEN, CDR2 SYDVKM. Trimming removed 5 bases from V and 6 bases from J, with 13 bases in between. CDR3 size: 14 residues. The CDR3 bases are TGTGCCAGCAGTGCTATACCCTCATATGAAAAACTGTTTTTT. This codes for CASSAIPSYEKLFF.

This chain uses TRBV4-1 with TRBJ2-7, with D hard to call. The V gene lost 1 base and the J gene lost 4 bases, with 23 bases spanning the gap. Germline CDR1 is MGHRA and CDR2 is YSYEKL. This CDR3 region has 18 residues. Here the CDR3 reads CASSQVLERRTGIYEQYF. The CDR3 DNA reads as TGCGCCAGCAGCCAAGTACTCGAACGGAGAACCGGAATATACGAGCAGTACTTC.

In its sample, this clone was seen a few times. The chain employs TRBV15 and TRBJ2-2, with D maybe TRBD1 (5 bases). CDR1 is LNHNV, CDR2 YYDKDF, per germline (reference sequence). The CDR3 contains 12 residues. V was cut by 8 bases and J by 4 bases, with 8 bases left in between. CDR3 in amino acids: CATGARTGELFF. The DNA of the CDR3 is TGTGCCACCGGGGCGCGCACCGGGGAGCTGTTTTTT.

This clone was detected once. This chain uses TRBV5-1 with TRBJ1-1; 10 bases map to TRBD1. CDR3 length: 14 residues. Looked up from germline, CDR1 is SGHRS and CDR2 is YFSETQ. The V gene end was trimmed by 3 bases and the J gene end by 4 bases; junction bases not matched to a gene: 3. The CDR3 DNA reads TGCGCCAGCAGCTGGGGACAGGGGTTCACTGAAGCTTTCTTT. Translated, it gives CASSWGQGFTEAFF.

The chain's CDR3 is CASSSQGVPEAEAFF. The DNA of the CDR3 is TGCGCCAGCAGCTCCCAGGGAGTCCCGGAAGCTGAAGCTTTCTTT. The V gene is TRBV5-1, the J gene TRBJ1-1, with D perhaps TRBD1 (5 bases). The CDR3 runs 15 residues. CDR1 is SGHRS, CDR2 YFSETQ, per germline. The V and J ends lost 3 bases and 6 bases respectively, with 18 bases between them.

There are a few counts of this clone. This chain connects TRBV5-1 to TRBJ1-1; 9 nucleotides agree with TRBD1. After removal of 2 bases from V and 2 bases from J, the junction contained 7 bases not matched to a gene. The germline CDR1 and CDR2 sequences are SGHRS and YFSETQ. This CDR3 has 16 amino acids. The CDR3 DNA reads TGCGCCAGCAGCTTAGGGACAGGGAGAGGCAACACTGAAGCTTTCTTT. It encodes CASSLGTGRGNTEAFF. Full variable domain (outside the CDR3, taken from reference TRBV5-1 and TRBJ1-1): KAGVTQTPRYLIKTRGQQVTLSCSPISGHRSVSWYQQTPGQGLQFLFEYFSETQRNKGNFPGRFSGRQFSNSRSEMNVSTLELGDSALYLCASSLGTGRGNTEAFFGQGTRLTVV.